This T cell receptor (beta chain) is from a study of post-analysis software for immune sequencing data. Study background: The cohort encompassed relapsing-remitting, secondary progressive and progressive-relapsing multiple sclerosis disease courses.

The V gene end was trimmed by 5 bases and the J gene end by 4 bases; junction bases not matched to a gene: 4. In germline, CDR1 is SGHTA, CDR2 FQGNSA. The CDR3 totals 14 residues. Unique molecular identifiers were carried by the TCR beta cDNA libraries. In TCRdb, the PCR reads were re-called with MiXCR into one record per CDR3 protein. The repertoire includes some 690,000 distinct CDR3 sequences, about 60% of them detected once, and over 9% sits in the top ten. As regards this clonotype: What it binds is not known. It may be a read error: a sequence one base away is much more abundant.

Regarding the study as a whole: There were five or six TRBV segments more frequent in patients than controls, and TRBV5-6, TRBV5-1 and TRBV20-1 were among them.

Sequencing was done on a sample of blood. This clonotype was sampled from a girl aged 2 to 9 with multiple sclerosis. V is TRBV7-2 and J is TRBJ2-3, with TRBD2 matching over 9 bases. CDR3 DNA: TGTGCCAGCAGCCAAGCGGGGGGCGCAGATACGCAGTATTTT. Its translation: CASSQAGGADTQYF. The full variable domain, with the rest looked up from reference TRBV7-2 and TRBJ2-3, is GAGVSQSPSNKVTEKGKDVELRCDPISGHTALYWYRQSLGQGLEFLIYFQGNSAPDKSGLPSDRFSAERTGGSVSTLTIQRTQQEDSAVYLCASSQAGGADTQYFGPGTRLTVL.